The clone carrying this TCR beta chain was counted ten times or more. Its cognate antigen is unknown. The data belong to a study of Graves' ophthalmopathy and Graves' hyperthyroidism. Study-wide results and limits: Detected in blood as well were most expanded thyroid clonotypes with frequency above 0.001. A 13-signature model separated ophthalmopathy from stable hyperthyroidism, reaching less than 90% sensitivity and less than 82% specificity cross-validated.

Researchers took RNA transcripts and amplified TCR beta CDR3 regions from them. Investigators did first-round RT-PCR with HTBI primers, then second-round multiplex PCR. One entry per CDR3 protein results from TCRdb running MiXCR on the multiplex PCR reads. The sample lists roughly 600,000 distinct CDR3 sequences, less than 40% occurring once. As diagnostic evidence, clinical symptoms, serum thyroxine, TRAb, thyroid ultrasound and orbital computed tomography were relied upon. From germline, CDR1 is DFQATT and CDR2 SNEGSKA (reference sequence). The CDR3 is 15 residues long. The junction had 10 bases not matched to a gene; V was cut back by 0 bases and J by 7 bases.

The chain carries TRBV20-1 and TRBJ2-7, with 9 positions matching TRBD2. Sequences were obtained from peripheral blood or thyroid tissue (not recorded which). The source is an adult man with Graves' hyperthyroidism. Written as DNA, the CDR3 is TGCAGTGCTAGAGACCCATATACACTAGCGGGTGAGCAGTACTTC. Amino acids: CSARDPYTLAGEQYF.